This TCR beta chain emerged from a study of blood T cell repertoires in COVID-19. Using immunoSEQ multiplex PCR, the repertoire was profiled, and TCRdb retains in-frame clones only, with some absent. This table holds 200,000 to 250,000 clones, roughly 87% found once. Germline V CDR1 and CDR2: ENHRY, SYGVKD. The CDR3 loop spans 17 amino acids. Unmatched junction bases numbered 15, after V lost 4 bases and J lost 5 bases. The gene calls are TRBV10-3 and TRBJ2-7; 9 bases line up with TRBD2. This sequence originates from a man aged 35 to 55 with active or convalescent COVID-19. Specimen: peripheral blood. The CDR3 sequence: CAISGKGVAGAYHEQYF. The DNA of the CDR3 is TGTGCCATCAGTGGGAAGGGGGTAGCGGGAGCTTACCACGAGCAGTACTTC.